Listed here are 18 T cell receptor beta chains from one sample, sequenced in a study of T cells in Graves' hyperthyroidism and ophthalmopathy. It was RNA transcripts that yielded the amplified TCR beta CDR3 regions. First-round RT-PCR of the TCR CDR3 relied on the HTBI primer set. TCRdb re-derived calls from the multiplex PCR reads in MiXCR, one entry per CDR3 protein. The sample includes roughly 580,000 distinct CDR3 sequences, roughly 50% of them seen just once. Specimen: peripheral blood or thyroid tissue (not recorded which). These receptors all stem from a woman between 18 and 30 years old with Graves' hyperthyroidism.

The chain employs TRBV10-3 and TRBJ1-6; 7 bases agree with TRBD1. Germline CDR1 reads ENHRY; CDR2 reads SYGVKD. Trimming cost V 6 bases and J 8 bases; bases outside gene matches: 7. The CDR3 spans 14 residues. CDR3 DNA: TGTGCCATCAGACCCGGACAGGCCGATTCACCCCTCCACTTT. Translated, it gives CAIRPGQADSPLHF.

J is TRBJ1-2 and V is TRBV15, with a weak D call TRBD1 (5 bases). With 5 bases removed from V and 12 bases from J, the gap between germline ends came to 16 bases. The CDR3 spans 12 residues. Germline V gene data show CDR1 as LNHNV and CDR2 as YYDKDF (reference sequence). The CDR3 coding sequence is TGTGCCACCAGCTCCAGGGAATTTGGAAACACCTTC. Protein sequence: CATSSREFGNTF.

This rearrangement joins TRBV25-1 to TRBJ1-2; the D is unclear. The CDR3 runs to 13 residues. Trimming shortened V by 5 bases and J by 6 bases, and 13 bases separated the two germline ends. CDR1 and CDR2 (germline): MGHDK, SYGVNS. For the CDR3, the DNA is TGTGCCAGCAGTAATGTGGGTTTCGATGGCTACACCTTC. Its translation is CASSNVGFDGYTF.

The chain carries TRBV29-1 and TRBJ2-7; TRBD2 is a possible D gene (6 bases). Germline CDR1 and CDR2: SQVTM and ANQGSEA. CDR3 size: 13 residues. Between the trimmed V and J ends, which lost 0 bases and 5 bases, there was a span of 11 bases. CDR3 residues: CSVEEGTVDEQYF. The DNA for the CDR3 is TGCAGCGTTGAAGAGGGGACTGTCGACGAGCAGTACTTC.

The CDR3 DNA follows: TGTGCCAGCAGTGATCGGGCAGGGAGTCAGCATTTT. Amino acid sequence: CASSDRAGSQHF. The gene calls are TRBV2 and TRBJ1-5; D perhaps matches TRBD1 (5 bases). The CDR3 extends over 12 amino acids. V shed 3 bases and J shed 13 bases, with 13 bases lying between them. The germline gives CDR1 SNHLY, CDR2 FYNNEI.

The chain uses TRBV24-1 and TRBJ2-7; possibly TRBD1 or TRBD2 for D (5 bases each). Germline-derived CDR1 and CDR2 are KGHDR and SFDVKD. CDR3 length: 16 residues. Deletions cut 4 bases from V and 0 bases from J, with 15 bases between. The CDR3, as DNA: TGTGCCACCAGTGACCGGGACGGACTGAGCTCCTACGAGCAGTACTTC. Translated, it gives CATSDRDGLSSYEQYF.

The rearrangement uses TRBV5-1 and TRBJ2-5; TRBD1 matches 9 bases. J was trimmed by 5 bases and V by 5 bases; bases with no gene match: 10. The germline gives CDR1 SGHRS, CDR2 YFSETQ. The CDR3 is 15 amino acids. CDR3 sequence: CASSRDREGEETQYF. The CDR3 coding sequence is TGCGCCAGCAGTAGGGACAGGGAAGGTGAGGAGACCCAGTACTTC.

The chain joins TRBV15 to TRBJ1-1; D possibly corresponds to TRBD1 (6 bases). Germline CDR1 and CDR2: LNHNV and YYDKDF (reference sequence). The CDR3 has 12 residues. Between the trimmed V and J ends, which lost 1 base and 8 bases, there was a span of 8 bases. The CDR3 reads CATSRGGQEAFF. The CDR3 nucleotides are TGTGCCACCAGCAGAGGTGGACAGGAAGCTTTCTTT.

The chain couples TRBV30 to TRBJ1-6; no clear D. Germline values: CDR1 GTSNPN, CDR2 SVGIG (reference sequence). The V gene lost 1 base and the J gene lost 0 bases, with 7 bases spanning the gap. The CDR3 contains 15 residues. The CDR3, as DNA: TGTGCCTGGAGTGGCCTAACCTCCTATAATTCACCCCTCCACTTT. Residues: CAWSGLTSYNSPLHF. The variable domain in full, with the rest retrieved from reference TRBV30 and TRBJ1-6, is SQTIHQWPATLVQPVGSPLSLECTVEGTSNPNLYWYRQAAGRGLQLLFYSVGIGQISSEVPQNLSASRPQDRQFILSSKKLLLSDSGFYLCAWSGLTSYNSPLHFGNGTRLTVT.

Concerning this clonotype: This is likely a read error, given that the CDR3 carries no conserved phenylalanine or tryptophan at its end. It is unclear where the CDR3 begins or ends on the DNA, so no DNA is shown, and the CDR3 is as TCRdb lists it. Here the CDR3 reads CASSHSGQ. This chain joins TRBV10-1 and TRBJ1-4; the table gives TRBD1 as D, unverified against the DNA. Per germline, CDR1 WNHNN and CDR2 SYGVQD (reference sequence). The CDR3 adds up to 8 amino acids, both ends counted.

The chain carries TRBV5-1 and TRBJ1-1; 7 bases are shared with TRBD1. The trim removed 6 bases at V and 0 bases at J, leaving 5 bases unmatched. The CDR3 totals 14 residues. Germline CDR1 is SGHRS and CDR2 is YFSETQ. Here the CDR3 reads CASNAGGLNTEAFF. The DNA of the CDR3 is TGCGCCAGCAACGCAGGGGGATTGAACACTGAAGCTTTCTTT.

The CDR3 nucleotides read TGTGCCAGCAGCCAAGAGAGCTTAGGGCCCCAGCATTTT. Protein product: CASSQESLGPQHF. The chain links TRBV13 to TRBJ1-5; no reliable D call. The length of the CDR3 is 13 residues. Germline-derived CDR1 and CDR2 are PRHDT and FYEKMQ (reference sequence). The V end was cut by 5 bases, the J end by 9 bases, with 14 bases between.

J is TRBJ2-5 and V is TRBV19; D is unresolved. The V end was cut by 8 bases, the J end by 5 bases, with 18 bases between. Germline assignment: CDR1 LNHDA and CDR2 SQIVND (reference sequence). The CDR3 sequence is 14 residues long. CDR3 coding DNA: TGTGCCAGTGGTGCTGTTAGAGGTCGGGAGACCCAGTACTTC. It is translated as CASGAVRGRETQYF.

This sequence joins TRBV25-1 and TRBJ1-1; the D is unclear. The CDR3 contains 13 residues. Germline V CDR1 and CDR2: MGHDK, SYGVNS. V was cut by 4 bases and J by 1 base, with 7 bases left in between. The CDR3 nucleotides are TGTGCCAGCAGTGCGGGGTCGAACACTGAAGCTTTCTTT. Protein: CASSAGSNTEAFF.

This clonotype came up a few times. The chain carries TRBV6-6 and TRBJ1-1; D ambiguous. The germline V and J ends were trimmed by 5 bases and 0 bases, with 13 bases remaining between them. The germline V gene encodes CDR1 MNHNY and CDR2 SVGAGI (reference sequence). The CDR3 totals 15 residues. The CDR3 protein is CASSEVGFVNTEAFF. The CDR3 coding sequence is TGTGCCAGCAGTGAAGTGGGCTTCGTGAACACTGAAGCTTTCTTT.

The V gene is TRBV15, the J gene TRBJ2-6; 9 bases fit TRBD1. The V gene's germline CDR1 is LNHNV and CDR2 YYDKDF (reference sequence). V shed 3 bases, J shed 0 bases, and the junction held 6 bases outside the gene matches. The CDR3 has 18 residues. The CDR3 loop is CATSRGGQGRSGANVLTF. The CDR3 nucleotides read TGTGCCACCAGCAGGGGGGGACAGGGCCGCTCTGGGGCCAACGTCCTGACTTTC.

The sample holds many counts of this clonotype. This sequence joins TRBV29-1 and TRBJ1-1, with 7 positions matching TRBD1. J was trimmed by 3 bases and V by 4 bases; bases with no gene match: 8. The CDR3 contains 14 residues. Per the germline V gene, CDR1 is SQVTM and CDR2 is ANQGSEA. The CDR3 bases are TGCAGCGTTGGAGGGAGGGGGCGAGACACTGAAGCTTTCTTT. It translates to CSVGGRGRDTEAFF.

The chain combines TRBV29-1 with TRBJ1-5; TRBD1 is a possible D gene (5 bases). The CDR3 loop spans 11 amino acids. Germline values: CDR1 SQVTM, CDR2 ANQGSEA. V gave up 8 bases and J gave up 6 bases, with 11 bases separating them. The CDR3 coding sequence is TGCAGCTATGCCGGGGGTCAGCCCCAGCATTTT. Translation gives CSYAGGQPQHF. Filled out from reference TRBV29-1 and TRBJ1-5, the complete variable domain reads SAVISQKPSRDICQRGTSLTIQCQVDSQVTMMFWYRQQPGQSLTLIATANQGSEATYESGFVIDKFPISRPNLTFSTLTVSNMSPEDSSIYLCSYAGGQPQHFGDGTRLSIL.